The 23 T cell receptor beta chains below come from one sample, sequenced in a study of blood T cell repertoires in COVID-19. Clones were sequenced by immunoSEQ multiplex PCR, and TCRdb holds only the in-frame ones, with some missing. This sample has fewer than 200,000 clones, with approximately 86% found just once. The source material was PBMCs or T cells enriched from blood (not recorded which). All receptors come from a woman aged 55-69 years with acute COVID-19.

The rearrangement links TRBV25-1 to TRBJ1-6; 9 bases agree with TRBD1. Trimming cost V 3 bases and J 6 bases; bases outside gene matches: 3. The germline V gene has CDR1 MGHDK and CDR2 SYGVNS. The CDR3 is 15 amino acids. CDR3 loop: CASSDPQGANSPLHF. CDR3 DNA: TGTGCCAGCAGTGACCCACAGGGGGCTAATTCACCCCTCCACTTT. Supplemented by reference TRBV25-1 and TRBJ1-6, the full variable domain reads EADIYQTPRYLVIGTGKKITLECSQTMGHDKMYWYQQDPGMELHLIHYSYGVNSTEKGDLSSESTVSRIRTEHFPLTLESARPSHTSQYLCASSDPQGANSPLHFGNGTRLTVT.

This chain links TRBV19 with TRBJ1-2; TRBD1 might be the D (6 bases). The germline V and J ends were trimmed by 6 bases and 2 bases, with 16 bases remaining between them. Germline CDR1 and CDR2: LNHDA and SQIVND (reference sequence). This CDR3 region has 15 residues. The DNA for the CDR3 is TGTGCCAGTAGGACACAGGGAGCCGGAAACTATGGCTACACCTTC. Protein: CASRTQGAGNYGYTF. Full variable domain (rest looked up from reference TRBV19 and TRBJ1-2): DGGITQSPKYLFRKEGQNVTLSCEQNLNHDAMYWYRQDPGQGLRLIYYSQIVNDFQKGDIAEGYSVSREKKESFPLTVTSAQKNPTAFYLCASRTQGAGNYGYTFGSGTRLTVV.

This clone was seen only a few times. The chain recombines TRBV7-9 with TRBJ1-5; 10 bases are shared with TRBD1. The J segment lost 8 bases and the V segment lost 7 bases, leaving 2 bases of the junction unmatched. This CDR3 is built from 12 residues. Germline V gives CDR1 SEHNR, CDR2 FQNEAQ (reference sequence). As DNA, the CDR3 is TGTGCCAGCACGGACAGGGGGGAGCCCCAGCATTTT. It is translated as CASTDRGEPQHF.

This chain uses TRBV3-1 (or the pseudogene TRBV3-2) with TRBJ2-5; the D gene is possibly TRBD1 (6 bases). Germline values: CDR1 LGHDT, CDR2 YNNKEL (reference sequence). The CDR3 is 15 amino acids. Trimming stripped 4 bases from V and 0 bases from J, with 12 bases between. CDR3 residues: CASSRGQTYQETQYF. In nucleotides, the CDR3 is TGTGCCAGCAGCCGAGGACAGACGTACCAAGAGACCCAGTACTTC.

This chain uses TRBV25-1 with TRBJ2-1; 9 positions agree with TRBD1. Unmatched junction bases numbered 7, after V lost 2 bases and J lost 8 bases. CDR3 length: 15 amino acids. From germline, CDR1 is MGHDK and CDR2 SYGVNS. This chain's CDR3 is CASSEGGTGMDEQFF. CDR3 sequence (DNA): TGTGCCAGCAGTGAAGGAGGGACAGGGATGGATGAGCAGTTCTTC.

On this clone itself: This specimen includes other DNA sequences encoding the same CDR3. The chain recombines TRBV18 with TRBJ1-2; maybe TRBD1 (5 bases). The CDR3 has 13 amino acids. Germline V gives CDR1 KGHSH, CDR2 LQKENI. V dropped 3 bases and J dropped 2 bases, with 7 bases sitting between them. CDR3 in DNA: TGTGCCAGCTCACCGACAGAGAACTATGGCTACACCTTC. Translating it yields CASSPTENYGYTF. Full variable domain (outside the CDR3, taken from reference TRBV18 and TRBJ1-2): NAGVMQNPRHLVRRRGQEARLRCSPMKGHSHVYWYRQLPEEGLKFMVYLQKENIIDESGMPKERFSAEFPKEGPSILRIQQVVRGDSAAYFCASSPTENYGYTFGSGTRLTVV.

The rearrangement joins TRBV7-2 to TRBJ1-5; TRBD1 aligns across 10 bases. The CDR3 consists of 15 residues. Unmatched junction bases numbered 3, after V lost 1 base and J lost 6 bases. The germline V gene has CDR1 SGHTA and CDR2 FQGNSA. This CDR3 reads CASSLEGTGVQPQHF. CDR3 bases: TGTGCCAGCAGCTTAGAGGGGACAGGGGTTCAGCCCCAGCATTTT.

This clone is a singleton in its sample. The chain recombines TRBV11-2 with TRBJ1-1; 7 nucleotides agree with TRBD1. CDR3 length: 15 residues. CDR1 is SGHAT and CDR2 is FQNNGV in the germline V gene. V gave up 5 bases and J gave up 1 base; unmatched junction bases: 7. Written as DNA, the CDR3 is TGTGCCAGCAGCCTGCAGACAGGGACGAACACTGAAGCTTTCTTT. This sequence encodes CASSLQTGTNTEAFF.

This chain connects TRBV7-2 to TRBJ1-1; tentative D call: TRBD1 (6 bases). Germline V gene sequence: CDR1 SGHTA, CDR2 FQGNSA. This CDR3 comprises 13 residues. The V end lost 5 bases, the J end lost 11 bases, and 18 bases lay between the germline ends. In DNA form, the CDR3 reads TGTGCCAGCAGCCCCCAGACAGGTTGGGCGGCTTTCTTT. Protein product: CASSPQTGWAAFF.

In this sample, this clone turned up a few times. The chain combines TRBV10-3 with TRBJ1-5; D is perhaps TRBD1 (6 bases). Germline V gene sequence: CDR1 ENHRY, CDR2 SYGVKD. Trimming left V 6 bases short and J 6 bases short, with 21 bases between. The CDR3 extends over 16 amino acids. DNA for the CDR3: TGTGCCATCAGCCCCGTACCCACAGGGAGGGGTCAGCCCCAGCATTTT. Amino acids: CAISPVPTGRGQPQHF.

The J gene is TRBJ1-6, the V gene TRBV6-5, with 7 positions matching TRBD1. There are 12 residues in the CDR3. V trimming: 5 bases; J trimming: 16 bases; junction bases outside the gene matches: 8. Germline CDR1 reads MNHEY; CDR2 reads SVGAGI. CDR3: CASSPDRSRLHF. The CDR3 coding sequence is TGTGCCAGCAGTCCGGACAGGTCACGTCTCCACTTT.

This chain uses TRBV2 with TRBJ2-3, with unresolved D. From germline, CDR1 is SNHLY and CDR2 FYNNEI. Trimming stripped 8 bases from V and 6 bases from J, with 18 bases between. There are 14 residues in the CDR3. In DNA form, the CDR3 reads TGTGCCAGCGACTCGTGGCTAGAGTCCGATACGCAGTATTTT. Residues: CASDSWLESDTQYF.

In nucleotides, the CDR3 is TGTGCCAGCTCACCGATTCCGGCGCAGGGGCTGACAGATACGCAGTATTTT. Its translation is CASSPIPAQGLTDTQYF. The chain links TRBV18 to TRBJ2-3; D possibly corresponds to TRBD1 (6 bases). CDR1 and CDR2 from the germline V gene are KGHSH and LQKENI. V lost 3 bases to trimming and J lost 3 bases, with 19 bases between them. CDR3 length equals 17 residues. Variable domain in full (rest from reference TRBV18 and TRBJ2-3): NAGVMQNPRHLVRRRGQEARLRCSPMKGHSHVYWYRQLPEEGLKFMVYLQKENIIDESGMPKERFSAEFPKEGPSILRIQQVVRGDSAAYFCASSPIPAQGLTDTQYFGPGTRLTVL.

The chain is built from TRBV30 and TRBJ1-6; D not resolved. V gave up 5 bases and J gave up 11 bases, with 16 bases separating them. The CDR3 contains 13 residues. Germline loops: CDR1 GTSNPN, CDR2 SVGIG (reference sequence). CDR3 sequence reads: CAWARGPRAPLHF. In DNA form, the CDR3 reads TGTGCCTGGGCCCGGGGTCCTAGGGCACCCCTCCACTTT.

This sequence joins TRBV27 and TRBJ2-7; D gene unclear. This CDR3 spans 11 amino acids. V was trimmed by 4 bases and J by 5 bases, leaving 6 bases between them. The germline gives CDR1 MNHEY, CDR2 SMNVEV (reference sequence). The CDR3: CASSSLNEQYF. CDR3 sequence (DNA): TGTGCCAGCAGTTCGCTAAACGAGCAGTACTTC.

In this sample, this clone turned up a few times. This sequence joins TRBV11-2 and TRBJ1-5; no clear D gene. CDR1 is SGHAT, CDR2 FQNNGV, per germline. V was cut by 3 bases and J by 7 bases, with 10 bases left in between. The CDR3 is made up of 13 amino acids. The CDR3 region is CASSFWANQPQHF. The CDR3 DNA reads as TGTGCCAGCAGCTTTTGGGCAAACCAGCCCCAGCATTTT.

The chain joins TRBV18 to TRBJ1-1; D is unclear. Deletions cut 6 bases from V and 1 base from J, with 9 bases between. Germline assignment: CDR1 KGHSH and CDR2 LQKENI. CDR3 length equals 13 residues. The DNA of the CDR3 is TGTGCCAGCTCCCGGGAGCGGAACACTGAAGCTTTCTTT. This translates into CASSRERNTEAFF.

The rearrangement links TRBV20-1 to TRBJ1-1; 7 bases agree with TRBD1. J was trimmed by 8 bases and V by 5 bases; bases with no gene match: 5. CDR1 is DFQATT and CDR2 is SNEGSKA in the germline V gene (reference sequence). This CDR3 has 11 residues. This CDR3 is CSAWDSLEAFF. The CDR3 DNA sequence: TGCAGTGCTTGGGACAGCCTAGAAGCTTTCTTT.

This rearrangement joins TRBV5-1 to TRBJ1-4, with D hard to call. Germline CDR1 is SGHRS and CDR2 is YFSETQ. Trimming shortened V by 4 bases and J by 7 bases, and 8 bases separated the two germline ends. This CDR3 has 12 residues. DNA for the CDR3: TGCGCCAGCAGCCCTGAGGGTGAAAAACTGTTTTTT. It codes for CASSPEGEKLFF. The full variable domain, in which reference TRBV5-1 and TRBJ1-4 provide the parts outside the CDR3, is KAGVTQTPRYLIKTRGQQVTLSCSPISGHRSVSWYQQTPGQGLQFLFEYFSETQRNKGNFPGRFSGRQFSNSRSEMNVSTLELGDSALYLCASSPEGEKLFFGSGTQLSVL.

CDR3 DNA sequence: TGTGCCAGCATTAGCGGGATTAATGAGCAGTTCTTC. This encodes CASISGINEQFF. V is TRBV12-3 or TRBV12-4 and J is TRBJ2-1; 8 bases are a match to TRBD2. V shed 7 bases, J shed 7 bases, and the junction held 3 bases outside the gene matches. The CDR3 totals 12 residues.

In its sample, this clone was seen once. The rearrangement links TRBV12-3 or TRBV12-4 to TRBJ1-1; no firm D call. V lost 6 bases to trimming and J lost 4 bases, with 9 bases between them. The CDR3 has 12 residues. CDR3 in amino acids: CASRRVVTEAFF. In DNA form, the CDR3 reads TGTGCCAGCAGGAGGGTGGTCACTGAAGCTTTCTTT.

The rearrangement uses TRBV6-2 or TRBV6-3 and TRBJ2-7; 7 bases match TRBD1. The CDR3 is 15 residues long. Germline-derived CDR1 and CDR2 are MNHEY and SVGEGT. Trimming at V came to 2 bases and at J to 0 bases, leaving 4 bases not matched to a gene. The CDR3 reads CASSYGTDASYEQYV. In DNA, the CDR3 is TGTGCCAGCAGTTACGGGACAGACGCCTCCTACGAGCAGTACGTC.

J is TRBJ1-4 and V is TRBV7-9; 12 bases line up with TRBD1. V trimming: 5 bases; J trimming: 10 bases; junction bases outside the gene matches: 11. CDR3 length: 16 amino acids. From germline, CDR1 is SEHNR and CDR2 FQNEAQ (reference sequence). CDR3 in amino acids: CASSPGDRGPLGKLFF. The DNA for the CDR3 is TGTGCCAGCAGCCCGGGGGACAGGGGGCCCCTTGGAAAACTGTTTTTT.